Shown below are 8 T cell receptor beta chains from a single sample sequenced in a study of T cells in Graves' hyperthyroidism and ophthalmopathy. Amplification yielded TCR beta CDR3 regions, with RNA transcripts as the source. An initial round of RT-PCR targeting the TCR CDR3 relied on the HTBI primer set. MiXCR, applied by TCRdb to the multiplex PCR reads, yields one record per CDR3 protein. The sample lists hundreds of thousands of distinct CDR3 sequences, 16% occurring once. Sequences were obtained from blood. All receptors come from a woman aged 18-30 years with Graves' hyperthyroidism.

The genes are TRBV5-6 and TRBJ2-1; no definite D call. The V gene lost 3 bases and the J gene lost 8 bases, with 12 bases spanning the gap. The CDR3 sequence is 13 residues long. Per the germline V gene, CDR1 is SGHDT and CDR2 is YYEEEE. CDR3: CASSSSVGYEQFF. In DNA form, the CDR3 reads TGTGCCAGCAGCTCCTCAGTAGGCTATGAGCAGTTCTTC.

This clonotype was recorded many times. The genes are TRBV6-2 or TRBV6-3 and TRBJ1-2; the D is unclear. V dropped 0 bases and J dropped 0 bases, with 11 bases sitting between them. The germline gives CDR1 MNHEY, CDR2 SVGEGT. This CDR3 is 16 amino acids long. The CDR3 is CASSYSPRWANYGYTF. DNA for the CDR3: TGTGCCAGCAGTTACTCGCCCCGATGGGCTAACTATGGCTACACCTTC.

The genes are TRBV10-2 and TRBJ2-7; possibly TRBD1 or TRBD2 for D (5 bases each). The length of the CDR3 is 16 residues. V lost 3 bases and J 5 bases, leaving 20 bases between the germline ends. Per the germline V gene, CDR1 is WSHSY and CDR2 is SAAADI. This CDR3 reads CASSDFRDPDGNEQYF. DNA for the CDR3: TGCGCCAGCAGTGACTTCCGGGACCCCGATGGGAACGAGCAGTACTTC.

A word on this clonotype: Its ends do not fully match the called genes, so a read error is possible. V gene TRBV30 combines with J gene TRBJ1-4; D remains unclear. Germline CDR1 reads GTSNPN; CDR2 reads SVGIG (reference sequence). This CDR3 contains 13 residues. CDR3 nucleotides: TGTGCCTGGAGTTCTTCGAGAGGTGAAAAACCGTTTTTT. It specifies CAWSSSRGEKPFF.

This clonotype was found many times. This rearrangement joins TRBV29-1 to TRBJ2-7, with D possibly matching TRBD1 (6 bases). Germline CDR1 SQVTM, CDR2 ANQGSEA. The V gene lost 4 bases and the J gene lost 3 bases, with 10 bases spanning the gap. The CDR3 totals 12 residues. CDR3 protein: CSVGMDSYEQYF. The CDR3 nucleotides read TGCAGCGTTGGGATGGACAGCTACGAGCAGTACTTC.

This clonotype was seen ten or more times. V is TRBV12-3 or TRBV12-4 and J is TRBJ2-7; unclear D gene. V lost 5 bases and J lost 2, with 7 bases in between. This CDR3 is 12 amino acids long. The CDR3 sequence: CASSPAPYEQYF. For the CDR3, the DNA is TGTGCCAGCAGTCCGGCACCCTACGAGCAGTACTTC.

In its sample, this clonotype was seen many times. CDR3 nucleotide sequence: TGTGCCAGCGGTGGGACTGTTGTGAAGACCCAGTACTTC. Its translation: CASGGTVVKTQYF. This sequence joins TRBV6-2 or TRBV6-3 and TRBJ2-5, with D possibly TRBD2 on 6 matching bases. V was pared by 8 bases and J by 6 bases, with 16 bases between. Germline CDR1 MNHEY, CDR2 SVGEGT. The CDR3 extends over 13 amino acids.

This clonotype appeared many times. The chain employs TRBV5-1 and TRBJ2-2, with unresolved D. The germline CDR1 and CDR2 sequences are SGHRS and YFSETQ. The CDR3 sequence is 13 residues long. Trimming shortened V by 2 bases and J by 7 bases, and 9 bases separated the two germline ends. For the CDR3, the DNA is TGCGCCAGCAGCTTTTTGGGTGGCGGGGAGCTGTTTTTT. Translated: CASSFLGGGELFF.